Listed below are T cell receptor beta chains from one sample, sequenced in a study of CD4 and CD8 cells across lung adenocarcinoma regions. TCRdb processed the PCR reads anew with MiXCR; each CDR3 protein has one entry. The profile shows 5,500 to 8,500 distinct CDR3 sequences, around 50% of them singletons. What was sequenced was CD8+ T cells from the center of a lung tumor. The receptors stem from a male donor with lung adenocarcinoma. The CD4 and CD8 labels of this study may be unreliable. The CDR3 runs from the conserved cysteine through the conserved F or W. Each record gives: D gene, J gene, CDR3 length, clone size, V gene, CDR3 DNA, CDR3 protein. The D gene is left open where the match is weak. Clone size appears in some rows only: once, few, many, or a class for an expanded clone.

>.|TRBJ2-3|12|many|TRBV6-1
TGTGCCAGCGCTTTCGGGGAGGTCGAGCAGTATTTT
CASAFGEVEQYF
>TRBD1|TRBJ2-3|14|many|TRBV6-1
TGTGCCAGCAGTAAAAACAGGGGGGCAGATACGCAGTATTTT
CASSKNRGADTQYF
>.|TRBJ2-5|15|.|TRBV5-4
TGTGCCAGCAGCTCCAAGACAGACCAACTACGAGAGCAGTACTTC
CASSSKTDQLREQYF
>.|TRBJ2-3|15|.|TRBV6-1
TGTGCCAGCGGTGAGGGGCTGGGGGCCAAAAACACGCAGTATTTC
CASGEGLGAKNTQYF
>TRBD2|TRBJ2-1|12|few|TRBV6-1
TGTGCCAGCAGACTAGCGGGAGATGAGCAGTTCTTC
CASRLAGDEQFF
>.|TRBJ2-1|13|.|TRBV27
TGTGCCAGCAGTTTATTCTCCTACAATGAGCAGTTCTTC
CASSLFSYNEQFF
>TRBD2|TRBJ2-3|17|.|TRBV25-1
TGTGCCAGCAGAAGAACCTGGACTAGCGGGAGGGCAGATACGCAGTATTTT
CASRRTWTSGRADTQYF
>.|TRBJ2-6|13|.|TRBV27
TGTGCCAGCAGGGGGAGGGGGCGGGAGGTCCTGACTTTC
CASRGRGREVLTF
>.|TRBJ2-1|13|medium-sized|TRBV10-3
TGTGCCATCAAGGGGGGCTCCTACAATGAGCAGTTCTTC
CAIKGGSYNEQFF
>.|TRBJ2-7|15|many|TRBV27
TGTGCCAGCAGTTTAAGCAGGGGCTCGAGGATCGAGCAGTACTTC
CASSLSRGSRIEQYF
>TRBD2|TRBJ2-1|14|.|TRBV6-1
TGTGCCAGCAGCCCGGGACTAGCGGGCGATGAGCAGTTCTTC
CASSPGLAGDEQFF
>TRBD2|TRBJ2-1|15|few|TRBV4-2
TGTGCCAGCAGCCAGGGGCGGGAGGGCCACGATGAGCAGTTCTTC
CASSQGREGHDEQFF
>.|TRBJ2-4|15|.|TRBV6-1
TGTGCCAGCAGGTCCGGGCCGGGGAGCAAAAACATTCAGTATTTC
CASRSGPGSKNIQYF
>.|TRBJ2-3|15|.|TRBV7-8
TGTGCCAGCAGCCCCCTAGGGACGGTCACAGATACGCAGTATTTT
CASSPLGTVTDTQYF
>TRBD2|TRBJ2-7|14|.|TRBV6-1
TGTGCCAGCACTGGACTAGCGGGAGTAACCGAGCAGTACTTC
CASTGLAGVTEQYF
>TRBD1|TRBJ2-3|14|.|TRBV27
TGTGCGGGGAGTGGCTGCCGAGGGACAGATACCCAGTATTTC
CAGSGCRGTDTQYF
>.|TRBJ2-6|16|.|TRBV7-8
TGTGCCAGCAGCTTTGAGGGTGCCTCTGGGGCCAACGTCCTGACTTTC
CASSFEGASGANVLTF
>.|TRBJ2-7|15|.|TRBV14
TGTGCCAGCAGCCAAGAACCAGGATCGGTCCACGAGCAGTACTTC
CASSQEPGSVHEQYF
>TRBD2|TRBJ2-1|15|.|TRBV7-2
TGTGCCAGCAGCCTTCGGACTAGCCAGGGCAATGAGCAGTTCTTC
CASSLRTSQGNEQFF
>.|TRBJ2-1|13|.|TRBV3-1
TGTGCCAGCAGCCCTAGCTCCTACAATGAGCAGTTCTTC
CASSPSSYNEQFF
>.|TRBJ2-5|16|.|TRBV7-9
TGTGCCAGCAGCTTACGCACGACAGGGCGGGGAGAGACCCAGTACTTC
CASSLRTTGRGETQYF
>TRBD1|TRBJ2-5|15|once|TRBV6-1
TGTGGCAGGGGGCAGGGGGGCGGGGACCAAGAGACCCAGTACTTC
CGRGQGGGDQETQYF
>.|TRBJ2-2|16|.|TRBV12-3/TRBV12-4
TGTGCCAGCAGTTTAGCGGTCCCAAGTTATGCCGGGGAGCTGTTTTTT
CASSLAVPSYAGELFF
>.|TRBJ1-2|15|.|TRBV27
TGTGCCAGCGGGGATCGGGGAGATCCACTCTATGGCTACACCTTC
CASGDRGDPLYGYTF
>.|TRBJ2-1|14|medium-sized|TRBV11-3
TGTGCCAGCAGCTTAACCCCCGCGGGCAATGAGCAGTTCTTC
CASSLTPAGNEQFF
>TRBD2|TRBJ2-5|16|many|TRBV7-2
TGTGCCAGCAGAAGCCCTAGCGGGAGACGGGGCGAGACCCAGTACTTC
CASRSPSGRRGETQYF
>.|TRBJ2-3|15|.|TRBV6-1
TGTGCCAGCGGCCGCCAGGCTGTGGGCACCGATACGCAGTATTTT
CASGRQAVGTDTQYF
>TRBD2|TRBJ2-1|17|.|TRBV11-2
TGTGCCAGCAGCTTAGACCCTAGCGGGAGGCCGAGGAATGAGCAGTTCTTC
CASSLDPSGRPRNEQFF
>.|TRBJ2-1|14|.|TRBV6-1
TGTGCCAGCAGTCCCCGAAGGGGAGTAAATGAGCAGTTCTTC
CASSPRRGVNEQFF
>TRBD1|TRBJ2-7|15|.|TRBV10-3
TGTGCCATCAGTGAGCCGGGACAGGGAGGCCACGAGCAGTACTTC
CAISEPGQGGHEQYF
>.|TRBJ2-3|15|.|TRBV6-1
TGTGCCAGCAGTGCGGGGTGGTGGGCCACAGACACGCAGTATTTT
CASSAGWWATDTQYF
>TRBD1|TRBJ2-1|15|.|TRBV27
TGTGCCAGCAGTCCCTTAGGACAGGAGTACGGTGAGCAGTTTTTT
CASSPLGQEYGEQFF
>.|TRBJ2-7|14|.|TRBV30
TGTGCCTGGAGTCTTTCGGGAGTTCTGTACGAGCAGTACTTC
CAWSLSGVLYEQYF
>TRBD2|TRBJ2-3|16|medium-sized|TRBV11-3
TGTGCCAGCAGCTTAGAAAACGGGAGGGCCACAGATACGCAGTATTTT
CASSLENGRATDTQYF
>.|TRBJ2-5|15|once|TRBV6-1
TGTGCCAGGGGTGACGGGGCCCGCGTCACAGAGACGCAGTACTTC
CARGDGARVTETQYF
>TRBD2|TRBJ2-5|15|.|TRBV9
TGTGCCAGCAGCGTCTCCCCTAGCGGGAAAGAGACCCAGTACTTC
CASSVSPSGKETQYF
>TRBD1|TRBJ2-1|16|many|TRBV10-3
TGTGCCATCAGTGCGCCCGGGACAGGCTCCTACAATGAGCAGTTCTTC
CAISAPGTGSYNEQFF
>.|TRBJ2-1|16|medium-sized|TRBV6-1
TGTGCCAGCAGTGAAGCGTGGGGGATGGGGGGCTATGAGCAGTTCTTC
CASSEAWGMGGYEQFF
>TRBD1|TRBJ1-5|14|.|TRBV28
TGTGCCAGCAGGAGGACAGGACCCAATCAGCCCCAGCATTTT
CASRRTGPNQPQHF
>TRBD2|TRBJ2-1|13|few|TRBV10-3
TGTGCCATCAGCTACGATAGCGGGAATGAGCAGTTCTTC
CAISYDSGNEQFF
>.|TRBJ2-6|14|few|TRBV6-1
TGTGCCAGCAAGCAGACCTCTGGGGCCAACGTCCTGACTTTC
CASKQTSGANVLTF
>.|TRBJ2-5|13|.|TRBV7-9
TGTGCCAGCAGCAGGACGGGGTCAGAGACCCAGTACTTC
CASSRTGSETQYF
>TRBD1|TRBJ2-3|17|.|TRBV6-1
TGTGCCAGCAGACAGGGGCTCCAGGGTGTGAGTACAGATACGCAGTATTTT
CASRQGLQGVSTDTQYF